This T cell receptor beta chain emerged from a study of blood T cell dynamics during melanoma immunotherapy. Each cfDNA sample used a fixed 40 ng of plasma cell-free DNA. Measured with immunoSEQ multiplex PCR; TCRdb has only the in-frame clones, and not every one. This sample has about 6,300 clones, with around 90% found just once. Documented time point: pre-treatment baseline. The CDR3 sequence is 20 residues long. The trim removed 10 bases at V and 0 bases at J, leaving 18 bases unmatched. CDR1 is MRHNA and CDR2 is SNTAGT in the germline V gene. The V and J genes are TRBV6-4 and TRBJ2-3; 14 bases map to TRBD2. The TCR was taken from a human donor with melanoma. Sequences were derived from cell-free DNA from blood, sampled from a patient treated with checkpoint blockade. The CDR3: CATSRSAGTSGGYSTDTQYF. The CDR3 DNA reads TGTGCCACCTCGCGCTCGGCCGGGACTAGCGGGGGATATAGCACAGATACGCAGTATTTT.